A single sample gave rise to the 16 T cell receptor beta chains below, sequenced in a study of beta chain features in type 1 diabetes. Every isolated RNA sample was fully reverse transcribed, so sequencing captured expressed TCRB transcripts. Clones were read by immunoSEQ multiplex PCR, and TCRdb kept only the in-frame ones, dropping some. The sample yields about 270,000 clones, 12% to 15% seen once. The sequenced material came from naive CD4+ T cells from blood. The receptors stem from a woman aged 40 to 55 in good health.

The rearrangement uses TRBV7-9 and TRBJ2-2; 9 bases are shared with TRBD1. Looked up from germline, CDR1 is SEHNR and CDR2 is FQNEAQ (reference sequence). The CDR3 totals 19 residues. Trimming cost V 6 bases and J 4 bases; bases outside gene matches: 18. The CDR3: CASRLPPPRDRETTGELFF. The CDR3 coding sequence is TGTGCCAGCAGACTCCCCCCACCTCGGGACAGGGAAACCACCGGGGAGCTGTTTTTT.

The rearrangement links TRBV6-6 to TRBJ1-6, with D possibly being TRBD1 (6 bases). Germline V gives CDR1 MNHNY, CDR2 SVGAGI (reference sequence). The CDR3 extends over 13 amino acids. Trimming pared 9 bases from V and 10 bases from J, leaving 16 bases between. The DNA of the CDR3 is TGTGCCAGTCAACCGGGACAAGGATCACCCCTCCACTTT. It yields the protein CASQPGQGSPLHF.

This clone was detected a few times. CDR3 DNA sequence: TGTGCCAGCAGCTTCCCGGGACTAGGGAATGAGCAGTTCTTC. This encodes CASSFPGLGNEQFF. The chain couples TRBV7-2 to TRBJ2-1, with TRBD2 identical over 8 bases. Germline V gene data show CDR1 as SGHTA and CDR2 as FQGNSA. The ends lost 3 bases at V and 7 bases at J; junction bases unmatched: 5. The CDR3 has 14 amino acids.

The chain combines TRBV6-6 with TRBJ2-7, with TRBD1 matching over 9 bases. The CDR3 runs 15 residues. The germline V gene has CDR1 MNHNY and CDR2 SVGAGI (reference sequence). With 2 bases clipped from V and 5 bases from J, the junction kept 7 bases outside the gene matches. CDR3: CASSYPQGQGNEQYF. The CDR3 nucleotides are TGTGCCAGCAGTTACCCCCAGGGACAGGGAAACGAGCAGTACTTC.

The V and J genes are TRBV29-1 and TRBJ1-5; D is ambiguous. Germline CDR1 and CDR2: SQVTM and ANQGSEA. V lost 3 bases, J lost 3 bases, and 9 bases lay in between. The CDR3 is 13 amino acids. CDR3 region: CSVDSGANQPQHF. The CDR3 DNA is TGCAGCGTTGATTCTGGAGCCAATCAGCCCCAGCATTTT.

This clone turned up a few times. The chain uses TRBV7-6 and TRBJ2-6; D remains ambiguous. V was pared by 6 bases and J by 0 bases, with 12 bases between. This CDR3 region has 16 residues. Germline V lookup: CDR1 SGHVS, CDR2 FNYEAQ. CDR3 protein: CASSLRSPSGANVLTF. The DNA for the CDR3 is TGTGCCAGCAGTCTAAGATCCCCCTCTGGGGCCAACGTCCTGACTTTC. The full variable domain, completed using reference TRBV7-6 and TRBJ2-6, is GAGVSQSPRYKVTKRGQDVALRCDPISGHVSLYWYRQALGQGPEFLTYFNYEAQQDKSGLPNDRFSAERPEGSISTLTIQRTEQRDSAMYRCASSLRSPSGANVLTFGAGSRLTVL.

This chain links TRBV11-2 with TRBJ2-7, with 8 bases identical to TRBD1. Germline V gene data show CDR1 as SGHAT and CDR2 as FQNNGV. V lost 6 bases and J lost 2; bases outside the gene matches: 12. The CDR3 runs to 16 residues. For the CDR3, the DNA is TGTGCCAGCAGTCGTCGACCGGGACAGGCCCCCTACGAGCAGTACTTC. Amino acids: CASSRRPGQAPYEQYF. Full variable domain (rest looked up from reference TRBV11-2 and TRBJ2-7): EAGVAQSPRYKIIEKRQSVAFWCNPISGHATLYWYQQILGQGPKLLIQFQNNGVVDDSQLPKDRFSAERLKGVDSTLKIQPAKLEDSAVYLCASSRRPGQAPYEQYFGPGTRLTVT.

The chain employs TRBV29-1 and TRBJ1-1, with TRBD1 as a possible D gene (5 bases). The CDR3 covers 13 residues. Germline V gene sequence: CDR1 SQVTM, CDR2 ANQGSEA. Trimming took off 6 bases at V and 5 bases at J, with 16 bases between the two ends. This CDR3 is CSVRRVGGTEAFF. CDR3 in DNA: TGCAGCGTCCGCCGGGTGGGGGGAACTGAAGCTTTCTTT.

Here the CDR3 reads CASSEQTGVAGELFF. The CDR3 DNA reads as TGTGCCAGCAGTGAACAAACGGGGGTAGCCGGGGAGCTGTTTTTT. The chain uses TRBV2 and TRBJ2-2, with a weak D call TRBD2 (6 bases). The CDR3 contains 15 residues. Per germline, CDR1 SNHLY and CDR2 FYNNEI. Between the trimmed V and J ends, which lost 2 bases and 6 bases, there was a span of 13 bases.

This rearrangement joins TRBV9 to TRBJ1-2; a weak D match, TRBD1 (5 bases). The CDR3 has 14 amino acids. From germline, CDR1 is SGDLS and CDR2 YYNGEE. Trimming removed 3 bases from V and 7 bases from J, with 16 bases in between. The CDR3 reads CASSGLEGARGYTF. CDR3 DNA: TGTGCCAGCAGCGGACTTGAAGGGGCTCGTGGCTACACCTTC.

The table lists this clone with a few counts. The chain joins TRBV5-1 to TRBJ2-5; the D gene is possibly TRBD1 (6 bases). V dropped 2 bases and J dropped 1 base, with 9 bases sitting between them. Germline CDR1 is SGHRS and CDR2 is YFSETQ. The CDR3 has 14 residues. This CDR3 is CASSFGQSQETQYF. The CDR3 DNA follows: TGCGCCAGCAGCTTCGGACAGTCCCAAGAGACCCAGTACTTC.

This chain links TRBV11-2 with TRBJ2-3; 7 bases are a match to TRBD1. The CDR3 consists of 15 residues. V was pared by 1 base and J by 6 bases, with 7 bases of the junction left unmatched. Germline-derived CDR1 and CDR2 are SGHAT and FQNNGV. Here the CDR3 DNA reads TGTGCCAGCAGCTTAGGTCAGGGGGAGAGGGATACGCAGTATTTT. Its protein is CASSLGQGERDTQYF. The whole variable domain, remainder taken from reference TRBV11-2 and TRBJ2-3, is EAGVAQSPRYKIIEKRQSVAFWCNPISGHATLYWYQQILGQGPKLLIQFQNNGVVDDSQLPKDRFSAERLKGVDSTLKIQPAKLEDSAVYLCASSLGQGERDTQYFGPGTRLTVL.

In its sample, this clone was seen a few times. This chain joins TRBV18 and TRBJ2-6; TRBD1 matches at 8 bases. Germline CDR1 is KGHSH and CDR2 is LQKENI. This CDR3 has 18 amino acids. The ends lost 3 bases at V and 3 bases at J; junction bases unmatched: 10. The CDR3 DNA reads TGTGCCAGCTCACCGGGGACAGGTGGAACTAGTGGGGCCAACGTCCTGACTTTC. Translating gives CASSPGTGGTSGANVLTF.

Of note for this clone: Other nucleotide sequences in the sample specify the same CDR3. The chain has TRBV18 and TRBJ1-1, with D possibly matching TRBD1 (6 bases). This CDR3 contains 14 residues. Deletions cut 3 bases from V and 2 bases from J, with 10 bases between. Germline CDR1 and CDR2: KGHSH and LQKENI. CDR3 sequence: CASSPGTTNTEAFF. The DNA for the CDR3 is TGTGCCAGCTCACCCGGGACAACAAACACTGAAGCTTTCTTT. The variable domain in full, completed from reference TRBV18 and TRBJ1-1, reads NAGVMQNPRHLVRRRGQEARLRCSPMKGHSHVYWYRQLPEEGLKFMVYLQKENIIDESGMPKERFSAEFPKEGPSILRIQQVVRGDSAAYFCASSPGTTNTEAFFGQGTRLTVV.

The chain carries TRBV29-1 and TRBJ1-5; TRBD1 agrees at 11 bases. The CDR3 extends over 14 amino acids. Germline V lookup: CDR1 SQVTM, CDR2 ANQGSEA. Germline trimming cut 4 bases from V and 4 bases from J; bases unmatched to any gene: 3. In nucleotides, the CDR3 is TGCAGCGTTGGGGACAGGGGGGGAAATCAGCCCCAGCATTTT. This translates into CSVGDRGGNQPQHF.

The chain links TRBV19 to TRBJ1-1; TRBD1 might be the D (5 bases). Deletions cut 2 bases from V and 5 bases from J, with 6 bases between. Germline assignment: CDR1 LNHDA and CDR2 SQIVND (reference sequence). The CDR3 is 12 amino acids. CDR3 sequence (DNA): TGTGCCAGTAGTATACAGGGAACTGAAGCTTTCTTT. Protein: CASSIQGTEAFF.